This T cell receptor (beta chain) was sequenced in a study of blood T cell repertoires in COVID-19. The CDR3 extends over 15 amino acids. Trimming took 3 bases from V and 5 from J; bases not matched to a gene: 9. The germline V gene has CDR1 MNHEY and CDR2 SMNVEV (reference sequence). Libraries were prepared by immunoSEQ multiplex PCR; TCRdb keeps only in-frame clonotypes and omits some of them. Of about 260,000 clones listed, about nine tenths were seen once; the top ten hold over 7.5%. This clonotype originated in a man aged 40-50 years who had recovered from COVID-19. Sequences were obtained from peripheral blood. The chain joins TRBV27 to TRBJ2-7; 8 bases line up with TRBD1. The CDR3 here is CASSFAGTGRNEQYF. CDR3 bases: TGTGCCAGCAGTTTCGCCGGGACAGGTCGAAACGAGCAGTACTTC.